This TCR beta chain was profiled in a study of glioma-infiltrating T cells. TCR alpha and beta CDR3 regions were amplified from RNA using iRepertoire nested multiplex PCR. MiXCR, applied by TCRdb to the multiplex PCR reads, yields one record per CDR3 protein. Among around 170,000 distinct CDR3 sequences listed, more than 35% were seen once. This receptor was taken from a human donor with low-grade glioma or glioblastoma, undergoing nonglioma brain surgery, or in good health (not recorded which). Sequenced: glioma tissue, nonneoplastic brain tissue, or PBMCs (not recorded which).

CDR3: CAISESGRGLYEQYF. CDR3 nucleotide sequence: TGTGCCATCAGTGAGTCGGGCAGGGGGCTCTACGAGCAGTACTTC. The chain recombines TRBV10-3 with TRBJ2-7; 8 bases match TRBD1. Germline V gives CDR1 ENHRY, CDR2 SYGVKD. The CDR3 is 15 amino acids. V gave up 0 bases and J gave up 3 bases; unmatched junction bases: 4.